What follows describes a single T cell receptor beta chain. Profiled with immunoSEQ multiplex PCR; TCRdb holds only in-frame clones, not every one. The sample shows over 25,000 clones, around nine tenths of them seen only once. Germline CDR1 reads MNHEY; CDR2 reads SVGAGI. Trimming took off 10 bases at V and 5 bases at J, with 11 bases between the two ends. The CDR3 covers 11 residues. This record belongs to a study of PD-1 and CTLA-4 blockade in melanoma. This clonotype was obtained from a human donor with melanoma. Sequenced material: CD8+ T cells from peripheral blood, taken before anti-PD-1 treatment. This sequence joins TRBV6-5 and TRBJ1-1, with D possibly matching TRBD1 (5 bases). The CDR3 nucleotides read TGTGCCACCAGGGTGGGGACTGAAGCTTTCTTT. Translation: CATRVGTEAFF.